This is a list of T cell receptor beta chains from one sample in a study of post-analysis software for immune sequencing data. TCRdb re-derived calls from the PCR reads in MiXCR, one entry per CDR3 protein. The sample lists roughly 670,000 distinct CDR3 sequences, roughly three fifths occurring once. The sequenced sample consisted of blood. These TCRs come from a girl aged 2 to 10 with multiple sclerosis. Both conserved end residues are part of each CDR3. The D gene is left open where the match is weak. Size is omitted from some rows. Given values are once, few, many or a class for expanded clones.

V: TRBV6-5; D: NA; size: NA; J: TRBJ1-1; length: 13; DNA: TGTGCCAGCTGCGAAGGGGAGGGCTTCCTGGCTTTCTTT; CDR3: CASCEGEGFLAFF
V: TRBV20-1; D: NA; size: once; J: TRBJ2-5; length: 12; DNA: TGCAGTGTCCAGGGTGTGCGAAAGACCCAGTACTTC; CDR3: CSVQGVRKTQYF
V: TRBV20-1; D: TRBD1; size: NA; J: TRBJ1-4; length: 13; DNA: TGCAGTGCTGCCGACAGGGTGGGGGAAAAACTGTTTTTT; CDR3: CSAADRVGEKLFF
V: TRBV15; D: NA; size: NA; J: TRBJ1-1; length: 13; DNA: TGTGCCACCAGTATTTTGGGCCCCACTGAAGCTTTCTTT; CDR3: CATSILGPTEAFF
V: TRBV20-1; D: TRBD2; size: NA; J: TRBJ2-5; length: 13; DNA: TGCAGTGCTAGACGGGGGGGGCAAGAGACCCAGTACTTC; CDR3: CSARRGGQETQYF
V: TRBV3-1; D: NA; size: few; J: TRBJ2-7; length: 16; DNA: TGTGCCAGCAGCCATATGGCCGGGACATATGCCTACGAGCAGTACTTC; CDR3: CASSHMAGTYAYEQYF
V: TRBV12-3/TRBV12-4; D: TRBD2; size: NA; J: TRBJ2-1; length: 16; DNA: TGTGCCAGTAGTACCGCTAGCGGGAGAATATACAATGAGCAGTTCTTC; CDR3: CASSTASGRIYNEQFF
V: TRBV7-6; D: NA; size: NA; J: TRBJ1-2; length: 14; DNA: TGTGCCAGCAGCTTAGGGGAGGAAAGGGGTGGCTACACCTTC; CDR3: CASSLGEERGGYTF
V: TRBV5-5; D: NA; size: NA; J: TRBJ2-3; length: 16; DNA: TGTGCCAGCAGCTACGGACGGGTGCACAGCACAGATACGCAGTATTTT; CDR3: CASSYGRVHSTDTQYF
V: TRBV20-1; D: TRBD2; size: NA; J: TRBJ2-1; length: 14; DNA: TGCAGTGCTAGAATTACGGGGGGGGGCAGCGAGCAGTTCTTC; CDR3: CSARITGGGSEQFF
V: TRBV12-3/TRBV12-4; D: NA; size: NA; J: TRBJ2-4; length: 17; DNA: TGTGCCAGCAGCCGCTCCCCAGGGTTAACTGAGGTTTGGGAGCAGTACTTC; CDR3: CASSRSPGLTEVWEQYF
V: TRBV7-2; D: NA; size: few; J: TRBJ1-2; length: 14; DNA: TGTGCCAGCAGCTTCCCCGGGGGGTTCTATGGCTACACCTTC; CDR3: CASSFPGGFYGYTF
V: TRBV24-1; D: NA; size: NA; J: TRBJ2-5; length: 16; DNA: TGTGCCACCAGTGCATGGCAGGGAGGCCAGCAAGAGACCCAGTACTTC; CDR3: CATSAWQGGQQETQYF
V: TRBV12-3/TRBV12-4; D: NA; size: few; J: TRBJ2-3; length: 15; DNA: TGTGCCAGCAGTTCAGCTAGCGAGGGAGGAGATACGCAGTATTTT; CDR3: CASSSASEGGDTQYF
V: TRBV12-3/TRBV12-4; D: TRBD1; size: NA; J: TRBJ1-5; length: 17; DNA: TGTGCCAGCAGTCTCGATCGGGGGGATACAGGGGATCAGCCCCAGCATTTT; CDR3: CASSLDRGDTGDQPQHF
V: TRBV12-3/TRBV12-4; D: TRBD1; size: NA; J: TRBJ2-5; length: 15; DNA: TGTGCCAGCAGTCCTGGACAGGGTAGTAGAGAGACCCAGTACTTC; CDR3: CASSPGQGSRETQYF
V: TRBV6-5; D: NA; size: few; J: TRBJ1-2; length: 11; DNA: TGTGCCAGCAGAAAAGGTTATGGCTACACCTTC; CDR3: CASRKGYGYTF
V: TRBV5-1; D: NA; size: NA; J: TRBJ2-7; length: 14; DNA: TGCGCCAGCAGCTTCGGGACACAAGCCTACGAGCAGTACTTC; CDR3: CASSFGTQAYEQYF
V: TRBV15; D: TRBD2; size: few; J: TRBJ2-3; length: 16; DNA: TGTGCCACCAGCCTTAGCGGGGGGTCGCTCACAGATACGCAGTATTTT; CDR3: CATSLSGGSLTDTQYF
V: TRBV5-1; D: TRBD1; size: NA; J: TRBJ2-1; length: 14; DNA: TGCGCCAGCAGCCCACTTCCAGGGGGCTATGAGCAGTTCTTC; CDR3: CASSPLPGGYEQFF
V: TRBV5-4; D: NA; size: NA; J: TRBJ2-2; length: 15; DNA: TGTGCCAGCAGCTTCGGCAGGGCGAACACCGGGGAGCTGTTTTTT; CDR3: CASSFGRANTGELFF
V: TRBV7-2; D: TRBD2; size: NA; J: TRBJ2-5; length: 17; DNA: TGTGCCAGCAGCCTTGGGGTGCTAGCGGGGGGGCTAGAGACCCAGTACTTC; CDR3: CASSLGVLAGGLETQYF
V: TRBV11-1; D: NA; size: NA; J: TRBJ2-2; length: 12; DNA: TGTGCCAGCAGCTTAGTTGGCGGGGAGCTGTTTTTT; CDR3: CASSLVGGELFF
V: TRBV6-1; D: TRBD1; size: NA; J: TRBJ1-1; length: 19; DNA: TGTGCCAGCACAGGGGACCGGACAGGGGGCTTTCGATTGAGTACTGAAGCTTTCTTT; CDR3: CASTGDRTGGFRLSTEAFF